This T cell receptor (beta chain) was obtained from a study of blood T cell repertoires in COVID-19. The wider study: The origin of the acute and convalescent COVID-19 samples was the United States, Italy and Spain. Nucleic acid was either cDNA or gDNA, and it came from T cells, B-cell-depleted T cells, or PBMCs.

TCRdb's copy holds only in-frame clones and misses some; the assay was immunoSEQ multiplex PCR. Found here are 34,000 or so clones, about 87% of them singletons; the top ten hold around 15%. The CDR3 length is 15 residues. The V gene lost 4 bases and the J gene lost 6 bases, with 18 bases spanning the gap. Looked up from germline, CDR1 is MDHEN and CDR2 is SYDVKM. This clone showed up just once. The chain has TRBV28 and TRBJ1-2; no firm D call. The material sequenced was peripheral blood. This clonotype originated in a man aged 55-75 years with active COVID-19. In nucleotides, the CDR3 is TGTGCCAGCAGTTCTAACAGATACCCGGGAGATGGCTACACCTTC. Its protein is CASSSNRYPGDGYTF.